This T cell receptor beta chain was profiled in a study of siplizumab effects on memory and regulatory T cells. TCRdb's table, derived via immunoSEQ multiplex PCR, lists solely in-frame clones and lacks some. The data show around 100,000 clones, with less than 95% seen just once and 1% to 1.5% held by the top ten. The germline V and J ends were trimmed by 1 base and 4 bases, with 17 bases remaining between them. The CDR3 totals 16 residues. Germline V gene sequence: CDR1 MNHEY, CDR2 SMNVEV (reference sequence). The J gene is TRBJ2-7, the V gene TRBV27; the D gene is possibly TRBD1 (7 bases). This TCR was recovered from a human donor in good health. Sequenced: non-Treg CD4+ T cells sorted from blood. The chain's CDR3 is CASSLFGGGSPYEQYF. The CDR3 DNA reads as TGTGCCAGCAGTTTATTCGGAGGGGGCTCCCCGTACGAGCAGTACTTC.